This TCR beta chain was sequenced in a study of tissue T cells after allogeneic stem cell transplantation. The wider study: All graft-versus-host disease patients had gastrointestinal involvement and received several lines of directed therapy. The study's findings and limits: Which tissue TCRs were alloreactive or antigen-specific was not determined. Some clones might be persisting host cells. Anatomically similar tissues had similar TCR repertoires within each patient. Motif-based clustering found tissue-specific repertoire signatures shared across patients, though few clones were shared.

Assay used: immunoSEQ multiplex PCR; TCRdb lists only in-frame clones, some missing. The data contain about 6,000 clones, over 60% of them singletons. CDR3 length equals 14 residues. Germline V lookup: CDR1 MDHEN, CDR2 SYDVKM. Unmatched junction bases numbered 7, after V lost 6 bases and J lost 4 bases. This clone was found once. Its antigen is as yet unknown. The chain carries TRBV28 and TRBJ2-3, with 7 bases fitting TRBD2. The clonotype originates from a man between 40 and 70 years old who later had graft-versus-host disease after an allogeneic stem cell transplant. The material sequenced was blood, taken before transplantation. CDR3 sequence (DNA): TGTGCCAGCAGCTGGGCGGGAGTCGCAGATACGCAGTATTTT. This codes for CASSWAGVADTQYF.